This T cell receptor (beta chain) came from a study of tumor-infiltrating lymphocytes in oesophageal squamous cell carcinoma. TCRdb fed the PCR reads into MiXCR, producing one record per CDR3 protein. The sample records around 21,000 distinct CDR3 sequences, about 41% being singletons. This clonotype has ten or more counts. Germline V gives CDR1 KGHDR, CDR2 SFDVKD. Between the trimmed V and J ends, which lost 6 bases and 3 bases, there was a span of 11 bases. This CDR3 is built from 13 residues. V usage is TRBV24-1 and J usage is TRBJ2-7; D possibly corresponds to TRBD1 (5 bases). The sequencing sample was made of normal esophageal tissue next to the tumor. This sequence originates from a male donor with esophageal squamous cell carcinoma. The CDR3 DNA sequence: TGTGCCACCAGTCCCCCGCAGGGCTACGAGCAGTACTTC. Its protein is CATSPPQGYEQYF.